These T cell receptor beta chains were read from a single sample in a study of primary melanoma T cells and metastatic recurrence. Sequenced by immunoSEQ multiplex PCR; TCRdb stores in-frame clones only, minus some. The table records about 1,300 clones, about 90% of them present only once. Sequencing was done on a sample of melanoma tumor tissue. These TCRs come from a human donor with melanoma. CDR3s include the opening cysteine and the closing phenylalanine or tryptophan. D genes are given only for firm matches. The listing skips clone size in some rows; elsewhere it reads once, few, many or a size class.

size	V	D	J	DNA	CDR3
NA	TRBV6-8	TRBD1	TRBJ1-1	TGTGCCAGCAGTTACTCGACAGGGTGGACTGAAGCTTTCTTT	CASSYSTGWTEAFF
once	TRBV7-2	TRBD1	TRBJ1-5	TGTGCCAGCAGTCCGGACAGGGATCAGCCCCAGCATTTT	CASSPDRDQPQHF
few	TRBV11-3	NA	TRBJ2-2	TGTGCCAGCATCAACACGACTAGTCCTCACCTCTACCCCGGGGAGCTGTTTTTT	CASINTTSPHLYPGELFF
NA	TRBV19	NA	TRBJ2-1	TGTGCCAGTAGTATTTTGGGCAATGAGCAGTTCTTC	CASSILGNEQFF
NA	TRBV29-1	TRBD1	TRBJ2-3	TGCAGCGTTGTGACGACAGGGGGCCCTACGCAGTATTTT	CSVVTTGGPTQYF
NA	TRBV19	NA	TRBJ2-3	TGTGCCAGTAGTATACCCCCCGGGGATACGCAGTATTTT	CASSIPPGDTQYF
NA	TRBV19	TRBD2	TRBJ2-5	TGTGCCAGTAGTAGGCGGGTAGCGGGAGAAGAGACCCAGTACTTC	CASSRRVAGEETQYF
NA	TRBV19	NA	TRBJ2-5	TGTGCCAGTAGTATAGGGGGGGCCGGAGAGACCCAGTACTTC	CASSIGGAGETQYF
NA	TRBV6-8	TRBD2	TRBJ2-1	TGTGCCACCTCGGGACTAGCGGGCAATGAGCAGTTCTTC	CATSGLAGNEQFF
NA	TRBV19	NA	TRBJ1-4	TGTGCCAGTAGTATAGATGTAGCAATGGACGGGACGATCAAACTGTTTTTT	CASSIDVAMDGTIKLFF
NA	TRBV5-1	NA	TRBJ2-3	TGCGCCAGCAGGGACATTAGACAGGCCGATACGCAGTATTTT	CASRDIRQADTQYF
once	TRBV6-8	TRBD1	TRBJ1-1	TGTGCCAGTTGGGACAGGTTAGGCGCTGAAGCTTTCTTT	CASWDRLGAEAFF
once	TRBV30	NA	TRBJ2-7	TGTGCCTGGAGTCGGTGGAGGGGGAGGGCTCCCTACGAGCAGTACTTC	CAWSRWRGRAPYEQYF
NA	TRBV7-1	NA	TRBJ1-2	TGTGCCAGCAGCTTGCGTTCGGTCGGGAGGCACTATGGCTACACCTTC	CASSLRSVGRHYGYTF
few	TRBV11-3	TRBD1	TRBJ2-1	TGTGCCAGCACCTTCCGGACAGGGACGCATGAGCAGTTCTTC	CASTFRTGTHEQFF
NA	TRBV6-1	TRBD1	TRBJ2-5	TGTGCCAGCAGTGAAGGACAGGGGGGGACCCAGTACTTC	CASSEGQGGTQYF
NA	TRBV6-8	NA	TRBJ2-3	TGTGCCTCACGCCAGGGGAATGGCCCAGATACGCAGTATTTT	CASRQGNGPDTQYF
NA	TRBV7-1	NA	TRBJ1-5	TGTGCCAGCAGCTTAAACGAGGATCAGCCCCAGCATTTT	CASSLNEDQPQHF
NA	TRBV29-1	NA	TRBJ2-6	TGCAGCGTTGGGATCTCTGGGGCCAACGTCCTGACTTTC	CSVGISGANVLTF
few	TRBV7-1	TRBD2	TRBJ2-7	TGTGCCAGCAGCTCTGGGACTAGCAGCTTCGAGCAGTACTTC	CASSSGTSSFEQYF
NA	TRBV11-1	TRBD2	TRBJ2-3	TGTGCCAGCAGCTTAGCCGGAGCGGGAGGGGGGGCCTCTTTT	CASSLAGAGGGASF
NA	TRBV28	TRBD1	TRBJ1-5	TGTGCCAGCAGTTCCCGGGACAGGGTAGGTCAGCCCCAGCATTTT	CASSSRDRVGQPQHF
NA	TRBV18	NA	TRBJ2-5	TGTGCCAGCTCACTGCGTAGAGGGTACGAGACCCAGTACTTC	CASSLRRGYETQYF
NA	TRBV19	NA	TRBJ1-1	TGTGCCAGTAGTATACCCTGGCAGGGGAGTACTGAAGCTTTCTTT	CASSIPWQGSTEAFF
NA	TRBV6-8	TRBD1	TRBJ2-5	TGTGCCAGCACCGGACAGGGTGAGACCCAGTACTTC	CASTGQGETQYF
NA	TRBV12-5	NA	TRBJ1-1	TGTGCTAGTGGTTTGTTTGGCACTGAAGCTTTCTTT	CASGLFGTEAFF
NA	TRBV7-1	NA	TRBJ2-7	TGTGCCAGCAGCTCCCACAGATCCAGCTCCTACGAGCAGTACTTC	CASSSHRSSSYEQYF
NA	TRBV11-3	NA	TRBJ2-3	TGTGCCAGCAGCACCGGACGGATTGGGACAGATACGCAGTATTTT	CASSTGRIGTDTQYF
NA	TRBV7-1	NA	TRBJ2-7	TGTGCCAGCAGCACGGGAGTTCTCTACGAGCAGTACTTC	CASSTGVLYEQYF